These T cell receptor beta chains were read from a single sample in a study of long-term antiretroviral therapy in people with HIV. Sequenced by immunoSEQ multiplex PCR; TCRdb stores in-frame clones only, minus some. The sample shows around 25,000 clones, 76% of them seen only once. This material consisted of unsorted PBMCs, taken 1.1 years before starting antiretroviral therapy. These receptors all come from a woman aged 40 to 50 with HIV. Each CDR3 is given with its conserved first and last residue. Each record gives: CDR3 length, D gene, J gene, V gene, clone size, CDR3 DNA, CDR3 protein. D genes are given only for firm matches. Expanded clones are given a class, and other clones once, few, many or no size at all.

>15|TRBD1|TRBJ2-7|TRBV10-2|NA
TGCGCCAGCAGTGAGGGACAGGGAGATACCTACGAGCAGTACTTC
CASSEGQGDTYEQYF
>13|NA|TRBJ2-2|TRBV6-1|NA
TGTGCCAGCAGTGCGCAGGGTTCCGGGGAGCTGTTTTTT
CASSAQGSGELFF
>16|NA|TRBJ2-5|TRBV7-9|NA
TGTGCCAGCAGCTTAGTCGTGGACTCCCGGAGGGAGACCCAGTACTTC
CASSLVVDSRRETQYF
>12|TRBD1|TRBJ1-1|TRBV2|few
TGTGCCAGCAGTGAACGGACAGGGCAAGCTTTCTTT
CASSERTGQAFF
>12|NA|TRBJ1-5|TRBV14|NA
TGTGCCAGCAGCCATAAAGATCAGCCCCAGCATTTT
CASSHKDQPQHF
>12|NA|TRBJ2-6|TRBV19|NA
TGTGCCAGTGGGTCTGGGGCCAACGTCCTGACTTTC
CASGSGANVLTF
>17|NA|TRBJ1-3|TRBV21-1|NA
TGTGCCAGCAGCAAAGTCAGAGAGGTAGACTCTGGAAACACCATATATTTT
CASSKVREVDSGNTIYF
>12|NA|TRBJ1-4|TRBV5-1|NA
TGCGCCAGCAGAACCGGGACTCAAAAACTGTTTTTT
CASRTGTQKLFF
>16|TRBD1|TRBJ1-4|TRBV13|NA
TGTGCCAGCAGCCGGGACAGGGGAAACGGCAATGAAAAACTGTTTTTT
CASSRDRGNGNEKLFF
>15|TRBD2|TRBJ2-5|TRBV5-4|NA
TGTGCCAGCAGCAGTAGCGGGGGGGCCCAGGAGACCCAGTACTTC
CASSSSGGAQETQYF
>15|TRBD2|TRBJ2-5|TRBV4-1|few
TGCGCCAGCAGCCCTAGCGGGGGGTCTCAAGAGACCCAGTACTTC
CASSPSGGSQETQYF
>14|NA|TRBJ2-7|TRBV30|NA
TGTGCCTGGAGTGTGTCGGGATCCTCCTACGAGCAGTACTTC
CAWSVSGSSYEQYF
>14|TRBD2|TRBJ2-5|TRBV5-4|NA
TGTGCCAGCAGCCCGGGACTAGCGATGGAGACCCAGTACTTC
CASSPGLAMETQYF
>16|NA|TRBJ2-3|TRBV29-1|once
TGCAGCGTTGAAGTGGTAGTCGGGGGGCAAGAAGATACGCAGTATTTT
CSVEVVVGGQEDTQYF
>14|TRBD1|TRBJ1-1|TRBV5-1|few
TGCGCCAGCAGCCCCGGGACAGGGATCACTGAAGCTTTCTTT
CASSPGTGITEAFF
>14|NA|TRBJ1-3|TRBV5-4|NA
TGTGCCAGCAGCTTAGACAGCTCTGGAAACACCATATATTTT
CASSLDSSGNTIYF
>13|TRBD1|TRBJ1-4|TRBV6-6|NA
TGTGCCAGCAGTTCGGACAGGGGGGGGAAACTGTTTTTT
CASSSDRGGKLFF
>14|NA|TRBJ1-2|TRBV29-1|NA
TGCAGCGTTGAAGATCTGGGCCCGGGTCTTGGCTACACCTTC
CSVEDLGPGLGYTF